This T cell receptor beta chain originates from a study of T cell responses to AZD1222 COVID-19 vaccine (dated by TCRdb to 2020 to 2023). As for the study more broadly: TCR sequencing covered more than 230 trial participants: 200 to 220 given two doses of AZD1222 and around 25 given two doses of MenACWY control vaccine. Trial participants were enrolled by age into subgroups of 18-55, 56-69 and 70-plus years, and around 150, 28 and 57 TCR-sequenced participants, respectively, were included in these subgroups. Points the paper makes about the study in general: The whole spike protein was spanned by vaccine-associated CD4 TCRs, and dominant responses were seen in regions 160-218 and 743-854. Nearly half of unique spike-specific TCRs reportedly recognized epitopes outside regions mutated in the B.1.351 and B.1.1.7 variants. In the small 56-69-year group, the increase in depth fell short of significance, most likely because of low power. Participants were mostly white British and included more females than males, and it was suggested by the authors that clonal diversity may have been underestimated. Conclusions about previously exposed vaccinees were limited because only 5 or 6 AZD1222 recipients were SARS-CoV-2 seropositive at baseline. Because no samples from the day 14 peak response were available, repertoires could be characterized only after the peak T cell response. Spike-specific TCR breadth and depth rose significantly after two AZD1222 doses compared with day 0 and with MenACWY recipients.

The CDR3 regions of human TCRbeta chains were analyzed by immunosequencing. The original pipeline was this. Repertoire TCRs were checked for matches against a reference library of SARS-CoV-2-specific TCRs that had been generated using the MIRA antigen-specificity platform. Breadth meant the fraction of unique TCRs that were SARS-CoV-2-associated, whereas depth meant the fraction of total T cells that were SARS-CoV-2-associated. Using the MIRA data, each spike-specific TCR was mapped to the spike region that the TCR reacts to and placed in a CD4 or CD8 class. Log10-transformed breadth and depth values were compared by one-way ANOVA with Sidak's multiple comparisons tests. The immuneACCESS repertoire file appears here via TCRdb, limited to in-frame rearrangements. These files lack a portion of the clones; in checked studies, under half of the deficit traces to unresolved V genes, and the cause of the others is not known. From that table come the V and J calls and clone size; the DNA was used to work out D and trimming. The sample table contains some 160,000 clones; only one count was recorded for roughly 89% of them. The ten largest clones represent 0.85% to 1.2% of the sample.

Regarding this clone: Its antigen remains undetermined. No much larger clone exists at a distance of one base, and base qualities are not known.

V is cut by 6 bases and J by 0 bases, and the space between the germline ends is 13 bases. The CDR3, from cysteine to phenylalanine, totals 15 residues. Only CDR3 DNA is held: 45 bases, read in frame from base 1. The germline V gene (reference sequence) supplies CDR1 SGHKS and CDR2 YYEKEE. The sample's time point, from its label and the paper: about 28 days (+/-7) after the second vaccine dose. AZD1222 recipients with second doses at about 4 weeks or about 12 weeks were pooled, because spike-specific TCR depth and breadth did not differ between schedules. Samples from vaccinated people were obtained from the UK trials COV001 and COV002, which included a single-blind randomized controlled phase 2/3 trial of AZD1222 (ChAdOx1 nCoV-19) in healthy adults. Trial participant PBMC samples were collected at day 0 and day 28 after the second dose for TCRbeta chain sequencing.

The TCR was taken from an adult who received the AZD1222 COVID-19 vaccine. The specimen comprised peripheral blood, sampled 28 days after the second AZD1222 dose. The V and J segments used are TRBV5-5 and TRBJ1-3; the D region possibly corresponds to TRBD1 (5 bases align). The CDR3 reads as follows: CASIRGDYSGNTIYF. DNA sequence: TGTGCCAGCATCCGAGGGGATTACTCTGGAAACACCATATATTTT. Outside the CDR3, residues come from the reference TRBV5-5 and TRBJ1-3 proteins, so the full variable domain is: DAGVTQSPTHLIKTRGQQVTLRCSPISGHKSVSWYQQVLGQGPQFIFQYYEKEERGRGNFPDRFSARQFPNYSSELNVNALLLGDSALYLCASIRGDYSGNTIYFGEGSWLTVV.